Each of the 29 T cell receptor beta chains below was sequenced from the same sample in a study of CD8 T cells in Susac syndrome. Roughly 0.45 to 1 ug RNA was reverse transcribed with random hexamers. TCRdb re-derived calls from the immunoSEQ multiplex PCR reads in MiXCR, one entry per CDR3 protein. Found here are fewer than 200,000 distinct CDR3 sequences, approximately 94% of them singletons; the top ten hold around 0.11%. Sequenced material: CD4+ T cells from PBMCs. The receptor source for this set is a human donor with Susac syndrome.

This clonotype was seen a single time. The V and J genes are TRBV5-1 and TRBJ2-7; D unclear. This CDR3 spans 14 amino acids. From germline, CDR1 is SGHRS and CDR2 YFSETQ. V lost 0 bases and J 7 bases, leaving 14 bases between the germline ends. The CDR3 DNA reads TGCGCCAGCAGCTTGGACCCCAGTCCTATGGAGCAGTACTTC. It specifies CASSLDPSPMEQYF.

The chain combines TRBV9 with TRBJ2-2; D is unresolved. With 0 bases removed from V and 3 bases from J, the gap between germline ends came to 12 bases. Germline V lookup: CDR1 SGDLS, CDR2 YYNGEE. The CDR3 sequence is 16 residues long. CDR3: CASSVGTDTYTGELFF. The CDR3 DNA reads as TGTGCCAGCAGCGTAGGGACCGATACATACACCGGGGAGCTGTTTTTT.

V is TRBV11-2 and J is TRBJ2-6; TRBD1 is a possible D gene (5 bases). Looked up from germline, CDR1 is SGHAT and CDR2 is FQNNGV. The CDR3 covers 15 residues. Trimming cost V 5 bases and J 2 bases, with 10 bases left between them. Here the CDR3 reads CASSETVPGANVLTF. The CDR3 coding sequence is TGTGCCAGCAGCGAGACAGTACCTGGGGCCAACGTCCTGACTTTC.

CDR3 in DNA: TGTGCCAGCTCACCAAGTTCGGCAACCGACCGCGCTGAAGCTTTCTTT. Translated: CASSPSSATDRAEAFF. This chain links TRBV18 with TRBJ1-1; no definite D call. The length of the CDR3 is 16 residues. Per the germline V gene, CDR1 is KGHSH and CDR2 is LQKENI. The V end lost 2 bases, the J end lost 6 bases, and 19 bases lay between the germline ends.

This chain uses TRBV19 with TRBJ1-4; perhaps TRBD1 as D (5 bases). The V end lost 5 bases, the J end lost 1 base, and 8 bases lay between the germline ends. The CDR3 loop spans 14 amino acids. Germline V gene data show CDR1 as LNHDA and CDR2 as SQIVND (reference sequence). The CDR3 coding sequence is TGTGCCAGTAGTGGGACGCAAACTAATGAAAAACTGTTTTTT. Protein product: CASSGTQTNEKLFF.

This chain connects TRBV6-5 to TRBJ2-7, with 10 bases identical to TRBD2. V shed 6 bases and J 5 bases; nucleotides not matched to a gene: 7. The germline CDR1 and CDR2 sequences are MNHEY and SVGAGI. The CDR3 runs 14 residues. The CDR3 is CASSPGTSENEQYF. The DNA for the CDR3 is TGTGCCAGCAGCCCCGGGACTAGCGAGAACGAGCAGTACTTC.

The V and J genes are TRBV6-1 and TRBJ2-7; possibly TRBD1 or TRBD2 for D (6 bases each). CDR3 size: 15 residues. Trimming shortened V by 7 bases and J by 1 base, and 17 bases separated the two germline ends. The germline CDR1 and CDR2 sequences are MNHNS and SASEGT. The CDR3 here is CASTPGKGGSYEQYF. The CDR3 bases are TGTGCCAGCACCCCCGGGAAAGGGGGGTCCTACGAGCAGTACTTC.

V is TRBV29-1 and J is TRBJ2-3, with D perhaps matching TRBD1 (6 bases). Germline V gene lookup returns CDR1 SQVTM and CDR2 ANQGSEA. The CDR3 consists of 15 residues. V gave up 3 bases and J gave up 4 bases, with 17 bases separating them. CDR3 DNA sequence: TGCAGCGTTGAGTCACGACAGGTGGGACCAGATACGCAGTATTTT. Translating it yields CSVESRQVGPDTQYF.

The chain combines TRBV27 with TRBJ1-1; 7 bases map to TRBD1. V lost 4 bases, J lost 1 base, and 3 bases stayed unmatched. The CDR3 is 14 residues long. Germline values: CDR1 MNHEY, CDR2 SMNVEV (reference sequence). CDR3 region: CASSSRQGNTEAFF. CDR3 nucleotide sequence: TGTGCCAGCAGTTCCCGACAGGGGAACACTGAAGCTTTCTTT.

J is TRBJ1-6 and V is TRBV20-1; D remains unclear. V was pared by 5 bases and J by 7 bases, with 12 bases between. The length of the CDR3 is 13 residues. Per germline, CDR1 DFQATT and CDR2 SNEGSKA (reference sequence). CDR3 protein: CSAYLDLNSPLHF. The CDR3 DNA reads TGCAGTGCTTACTTAGACCTAAATTCACCCCTCCACTTT.

V gene TRBV9 combines with J gene TRBJ2-1; perhaps TRBD2 as D (6 bases). Germline-derived CDR1 and CDR2 are SGDLS and YYNGEE. The CDR3 runs to 13 residues. The germline V and J ends were trimmed by 0 bases and 15 bases, with 16 bases remaining between them. The CDR3 coding sequence is TGTGCCAGCAGCGTAGACGGCGGGGCCCCAGCGTTCTTC. Translated: CASSVDGGAPAFF.

This chain connects TRBV12-5 to TRBJ1-6; weak D call: TRBD1 (6 bases). V lost 7 bases to trimming and J lost 12 bases, with 13 bases between them. In germline, CDR1 is LGHNT, CDR2 FRNRAP. The CDR3 is 12 amino acids. The CDR3 DNA sequence: TGTGCTAGTGCCCCGGTCAGGGGACCCCTCCACTTT. Protein product: CASAPVRGPLHF.

The J gene is TRBJ2-1, the V gene TRBV5-1, with TRBD2 identical over 11 bases. Losses at the gene ends were 2 bases for V and 5 bases for J; bases not matched to a gene: 6. The CDR3 extends over 16 amino acids. Germline V gene sequence: CDR1 SGHRS, CDR2 YFSETQ. The CDR3 DNA is TGCGCCAGCAGCTTTGGTGGGACTAGCGGACACAATGAGCAGTTCTTC. It is translated as CASSFGGTSGHNEQFF.

The chain employs TRBV7-6 and TRBJ2-3, with 11 bases that match TRBD1. Per the germline V gene, CDR1 is SGHVS and CDR2 is FNYEAQ. The junction had 6 bases not matched to a gene; V was cut back by 5 bases and J by 5 bases. The CDR3 spans 15 residues. CDR3 region: CASSLGQGARDTQYF. The CDR3 bases are TGTGCCAGCAGCCTCGGACAGGGGGCGAGAGATACGCAGTATTTT.

This clonotype has only one observation. The V and J genes are TRBV7-9 and TRBJ1-6, with no clear D. Germline values: CDR1 SEHNR, CDR2 FQNEAQ (reference sequence). The CDR3 is 14 amino acids. Trimming stripped 7 bases from V and 8 bases from J, with 15 bases between. The CDR3 spells CASTGGLGYSPLHF. CDR3 DNA sequence: TGTGCCAGCACCGGTGGCCTGGGCTATTCACCCCTCCACTTT.

This chain connects TRBV12-3 or TRBV12-4 to TRBJ2-2; 12 bases agree with TRBD2. The CDR3 has 17 amino acids. After removal of 3 bases from V and 5 bases from J, the junction contained 7 bases not matched to a gene. The CDR3 here is CASSFGLAGGRTGELFF. The DNA for the CDR3 is TGTGCCAGCAGTTTTGGGCTAGCGGGGGGGCGGACCGGGGAGCTGTTTTTT.

V usage is TRBV9 and J usage is TRBJ1-1, with 8 bases lining up with TRBD1. This CDR3 comprises 14 residues. Germline CDR1 SGDLS, CDR2 YYNGEE. V dropped 3 bases and J dropped 1; count of bases not matched to a gene: 2. CDR3 coding DNA: TGTGCCAGCAGCGGAGACAGGGGGAACACTGAAGCTTTCTTT. Amino acid sequence: CASSGDRGNTEAFF.

The chain is built from TRBV15 and TRBJ2-5; no clear D gene. From germline, CDR1 is LNHNV and CDR2 YYDKDF (reference sequence). CDR3 length: 15 amino acids. V lost 0 bases and J 1 base, leaving 9 bases between the germline ends. Here the CDR3 reads CATSRDRASQETQYF. The CDR3 DNA is TGTGCCACCAGCAGAGATCGGGCATCCCAAGAGACCCAGTACTTC.

In nucleotides, the CDR3 is TGTGCCAGCAGTGGGGACAGGGGGCGAGAAGAGACCCAGTACTTC. It is translated as CASSGDRGREETQYF. The chain combines TRBV2 with TRBJ2-5; TRBD1 matches at 12 bases. Looked up from germline, CDR1 is SNHLY and CDR2 is FYNNEI. CDR3 length equals 15 residues. Losses at the gene ends were 4 bases for V and 3 bases for J; bases not matched to a gene: 3.

The chain has TRBV20-1 and TRBJ2-1, with D possibly matching TRBD2 (7 bases). Germline V lookup: CDR1 DFQATT, CDR2 SNEGSKA (reference sequence). V gave up 1 base and J gave up 6 bases, with 16 bases separating them. CDR3 size: 15 residues. The CDR3 DNA is TGCAGTGCTAGAGCGTTTGCGGGGGCGTCCAATGAGCAGTTCTTC. It is translated as CSARAFAGASNEQFF.

This clonotype is a singleton in its sample. This chain links TRBV18 with TRBJ1-3; no firm D call. This CDR3 is 15 amino acids long. CDR1 and CDR2 (germline): KGHSH, LQKENI. V shed 3 bases and J shed 0 bases, with 9 bases lying between them. The CDR3 DNA reads as TGTGCCAGCTCACCGGCAGCACCCTCTGGAAACACCATATATTTT. Amino acids: CASSPAAPSGNTIYF.

J is TRBJ1-1 and V is TRBV5-1; 8 nucleotides line up with TRBD1. The CDR3 length is 12 residues. Germline CDR1 SGHRS, CDR2 YFSETQ. V shed 4 bases, J shed 9 bases, and the junction held 5 bases outside the gene matches. CDR3: CASSPDRGQAFF. DNA of the CDR3: TGCGCCAGCAGCCCAGACAGGGGACAAGCTTTCTTT.

The chain is built from TRBV3-1 and TRBJ1-6; 7 bases agree with TRBD1. The CDR3 is 16 amino acids. With 0 bases clipped from V and 9 bases from J, the junction kept 8 bases outside the gene matches. The germline CDR1 and CDR2 sequences are LGHDT and YNNKEL (reference sequence). The CDR3 spells CASSQERVQGVSPLHF. Written as DNA, the CDR3 is TGTGCCAGCAGCCAAGAACGAGTGCAGGGGGTTTCACCCCTCCACTTT.

The chain employs TRBV14 and TRBJ2-2; D possibly corresponds to TRBD1 (5 bases). Germline CDR1 reads SGHDN; CDR2 reads FVKESK. The ends were cut back, 6 bases at V and 1 base at J, with 12 bases in the middle. This CDR3 has 15 amino acids. In nucleotides, the CDR3 is TGTGCCAGCAGGCCCACAACAGGGAACACCGGGGAGCTGTTTTTT. It encodes CASRPTTGNTGELFF.

Only one count was recorded for this clonotype. The V gene is TRBV4-2, the J gene TRBJ2-5; D remains ambiguous. The V end was cut by 1 base, the J end by 6 bases, with 9 bases between. Germline CDR1 and CDR2: LGHNA and YNFKEQ. The length of the CDR3 is 13 residues. The DNA for the CDR3 is TGTGCCAGCAGCCAAGGACCTGAGCAGACCCAGTACTTC. It translates to CASSQGPEQTQYF.

The chain links TRBV2 to TRBJ2-7, with 10 bases that match TRBD1. The CDR3 spans 12 residues. V gave up 7 bases and J gave up 5 bases; unmatched junction bases: 2. Per germline, CDR1 SNHLY and CDR2 FYNNEI. The CDR3 region has the DNA TGTGCCAGCAAAGGACAGGGGGACGAGCAGTACTTC. It yields the protein CASKGQGDEQYF.

J is TRBJ2-1 and V is TRBV7-2, with 7 bases fitting TRBD2. The length of the CDR3 is 13 residues. Germline V gene lookup returns CDR1 SGHTA and CDR2 FQGNSA. V gave up 5 bases and J gave up 7 bases; unmatched junction bases: 5. CDR3 protein: CASSQERGNEQFF. The CDR3 DNA reads TGTGCCAGCAGCCAAGAGCGGGGTAATGAGCAGTTCTTC.

The V and J genes are TRBV20-1 and TRBJ2-1; 9 bases are shared with TRBD1. J was trimmed by 6 bases and V by 6 bases; bases with no gene match: 12. The CDR3 is 15 residues long. Germline CDR1 reads DFQATT; CDR2 reads SNEGSKA (reference sequence). The DNA for the CDR3 is TGCAGTGCCGGAGGGGGACAGGGTGAGTTCAATGAGCAGTTCTTC. Its protein product is CSAGGGQGEFNEQFF.

This clonotype has just one count. The genes are TRBV7-3 and TRBJ1-1; no clear D gene. V was shortened by 4 bases and J by 1 base, with 10 bases between the two germline ends. This CDR3 has 14 residues. Germline lookup yields CDR1 SGHTA and CDR2 FQGTGA. The CDR3 nucleotides are TGTGCCAGCAGCTCAATGAGCGGGAACACTGAAGCTTTCTTT. Amino acid sequence: CASSSMSGNTEAFF. The complete variable domain, with remaining parts taken from reference TRBV7-3 and TRBJ1-1, reads GAGVSQTPSNKVTEKGKYVELRCDPISGHTALYWYRQSLGQGPEFLIYFQGTGAADDSGLPNDRFFAVRPEGSVSTLKIQRTERGDSAVYLCASSSMSGNTEAFFGQGTRLTVV.